This TCR beta chain was sequenced in a study of tumor and adjacent non-tumor tissue in lung cancer (dated by TCRdb to between 2017 and 2018). Some background on the complete study: Of the cohort, eleven to twelve patients had adenocarcinoma, 2 had squamous cell carcinoma and 1 had small cell lung cancer. Sequencing generated a total of around 120 million productive TCRbeta reads, averaging around 4.3 million reads per sample. Bulk TCRbeta repertoires were compared between lung tumor tissue and matched distant non-tumor lung tissue obtained from approximately 16 lung cancer patients. Ages among the 15 or so patients ranged from about 31 to 76 years, there were roughly ten men and 5 women, and disease was at TNM stage I to III. Over 25 paired specimens, one tumor and one normal lung sample per patient, were profiled by TCRbeta CDR3 sequencing. What the research found in general, with its limitations: The methods do not name the sequencing platform or mention unique molecular identifiers. Only about 15 patients were included in the cohort, and the need for larger samples and more detailed clinical data was noted by the authors. Peripheral blood was not sequenced, so blood TCRbeta repertoires were not examined in the lung cancer patients of the study. Tumor tissue showed significantly higher TCR diversity (inverse Simpson) than normal lung tissue, at around 450 vs 150 (P = 0.0075, Mann-Whitney U test). TCR diversity was significantly higher in younger patients, and greater tumor TCR diversity was associated with shorter overall survival and shorter disease-free survival. A significantly larger cumulative share of the repertoire was made up by the top 100 clones in normal lung than in tumor tissue.

Of note for this clonotype: Its antigen is currently not known. The germline gene is not matched at one end of the junction; a read error may be the cause.

Library prep was done by multiplex PCR. Sequenced using an Illumina HiSeq 2500. TCRbeta libraries were constructed through three rounds of nested PCR with primers (Table S4) according to protocols modified from ARM-PCR. Before sequencing, PCR products of 200-500 bp were excised from the gel and purified with the QIAquick gel extraction kit. Regarding the original processing steps: Trimmomatic was used to clean the reads, FLASH merged the cleaned reads into complete CDR3 sequences, and MiTCR assigned the sequences to V(D)J germline segments. VDJtools was used to compute clonal diversity as the inverse Simpson's index. In-frame sequences lacking a premature stop codon were counted as productive reads. In-frame beta chains were kept once TCRdb had trimmed the public reads at Q25 with fastp and called clones with MiXCR. Entries are consolidated by CDR3 protein sequence, retaining the most common genes and DNA. The V and J calls and clone size come from TCRdb's table, not from the authors' own analysis. This sample is represented by about 50,000 distinct CDR3 sequences; about 79% of them were singletons. In total, the top ten clones hold 20% to 30% of the sample.

The germline V gene gives CDR1 as MNHEY and CDR2 as SVGAGI. From the cysteine through the phenylalanine, the CDR3 covers 13 amino acids. Just CDR3 DNA is preserved here, 39 bases in frame from base 1. Bulk unsorted tissue served as the source for RNA extraction, and RNA quality was assessed using a NanoDrop ND-1000 and an Agilent 2100. Distant non-tumor tissue taken more than 3 cm from the tumor edge was used as the normal lung sample. The donors were newly diagnosed lung cancer patients admitted for thoracic surgery in China from August to November 2014 who had not received prior chemotherapy. Patients with previous radiotherapy or chemotherapy, or with another concurrent cancer, were excluded from the study. Pieces of surgical tissue measuring roughly 1-2.2 cm3 were kept in RNAlater solution and held at -80 degrees C until needed.

This receptor was obtained from an older woman with non-small cell lung cancer. The specimen sequenced was distant non-tumor lung tissue. The V gene is TRBV6-5 and the J gene is TRBJ1-1, with a tentative D gene TRBD1 over 6 matching bases. The CDR3: CPSSHIGGTEAFF. The DNA sequence reads TGTCCCAGCAGCCATATAGGGGGCACTGAAGCTTTCTTT.